The 12 T cell receptor beta chains presented below share a single source sample, sequenced in a study of T cells after yellow fever vaccination. TCRdb processed the 5' RACE reads anew with MiXCR; each CDR3 protein has one entry. The top ten hold 3% to 4% of the sample, which has around 320,000 distinct CDR3 sequences, approximately 10% seen once. This specimen consisted of CD4+ T cells sorted from PBMCs, obtained 5 days after the yellow fever booster vaccination. These receptors were obtained from a man aged 18 to 29 who received the YFV17D yellow fever vaccine.

This clonotype turned up a few times. This chain links TRBV3-1 with TRBJ2-7; 7 bases map to TRBD1. V shed 1 base, J shed 3 bases, and the junction held 6 bases outside the gene matches. The CDR3 totals 15 residues. The germline V gene has CDR1 LGHDT and CDR2 YNNKEL (reference sequence). Here the CDR3 DNA reads TGTGCCAGCAGCCAAGCCGGGACAGCTAACTACGAGCAGTACTTC. It specifies CASSQAGTANYEQYF.

V and J are TRBV7-6 and TRBJ2-1, with 9 positions matching TRBD2. Germline-derived CDR1 and CDR2 are SGHVS and FNYEAQ. J was trimmed by 4 bases and V by 6 bases; bases with no gene match: 10. The CDR3 totals 16 residues. The CDR3 DNA sequence: TGTGCCAGCAGTTCACCCTATAGCGGGGGTTACAATGAGCAGTTCTTC. Translating gives CASSSPYSGGYNEQFF.

The chain couples TRBV21-1 to TRBJ1-1. TRBV21-1 is a recognized pseudogene. The CDR3 contains 16 residues. DNA for the CDR3: TGTGCCAGCACCGTCGACCTTGGACGGCAGAACACTGAAGCTTTCTTT. As protein: CASTVDLGRQNTEAFF.

This clonotype was picked up a small number of times. The chain joins TRBV14 to TRBJ2-5, with 8 nucleotides matching TRBD2. Trimming removed 3 bases from V and 3 bases from J; junction bases left unmatched: 6. CDR3 length equals 15 residues. The germline CDR1 and CDR2 sequences are SGHDN and FVKESK. The CDR3 is CASSHLGAGEETQYF. The CDR3, as DNA: TGTGCCAGCAGCCACTTAGGAGCGGGGGAAGAGACCCAGTACTTC.

Only a few counts were recorded for this clonotype. The V and J genes are TRBV7-3 and TRBJ2-1; the D gene is possibly TRBD2 (6 bases). V was clipped by 5 bases and J by 4 bases, with 12 bases between them. This CDR3 region has 14 residues. The germline CDR1 and CDR2 sequences are SGHTA and FQGTGA. The CDR3 protein is CASSPGGAYNEQFF. As DNA, the CDR3 is TGTGCCAGCAGCCCCGGCGGGGCATACAATGAGCAGTTCTTC.

This clonotype was observed a handful of times. The V and J genes are TRBV27 and TRBJ1-1; TRBD1 might be the D (5 bases). The CDR3 is 11 amino acids. The V end lost 7 bases, the J end lost 10 bases, and 13 bases lay between the germline ends. CDR1 and CDR2 (germline): MNHEY, SMNVEV (reference sequence). The CDR3: CASTRAGVAFF. In nucleotides, the CDR3 is TGTGCCAGCACTAGGGCGGGGGTAGCTTTCTTT.

A few counts support this clonotype. The chain is built from TRBV7-2 and TRBJ2-5; TRBD2 matches 10 bases. The length of the CDR3 is 15 residues. Losses at the gene ends were 6 bases for V and 2 bases for J; bases not matched to a gene: 6. Germline V gene sequence: CDR1 SGHTA, CDR2 FQGNSA. The CDR3 spells CASRRTSGRQETQYF. The CDR3 bases are TGTGCCAGCAGACGGACTAGCGGAAGGCAAGAGACCCAGTACTTC.

This clonotype was counted a few times. The rearrangement uses TRBV7-2 and TRBJ2-3, with D tentatively TRBD2 (6 bases). Germline CDR1 and CDR2: SGHTA and FQGNSA. The V gene lost 5 bases and the J gene lost 6 bases, with 12 bases spanning the gap. This CDR3 has 13 residues. CDR3 loop: CASSPTSLDTQYF. CDR3 sequence (DNA): TGTGCCAGCAGCCCGACTAGTTTGGATACGCAGTATTTT.

This clonotype came up a few times. This chain links TRBV5-6 with TRBJ1-5, with D uncertain. Germline assignment: CDR1 SGHDT and CDR2 YYEEEE. The ends were cut back, 4 bases at V and 6 bases at J, with 11 bases in the middle. This CDR3 is built from 13 residues. CDR3 in DNA: TGTGCCAGCAGCCCGTATGGGAGTCAGCCCCAGCATTTT. Protein product: CASSPYGSQPQHF.

This clonotype occurred a few times. The gene calls are TRBV5-1 and TRBJ2-6; 9 bases line up with TRBD1. This CDR3 comprises 18 residues. CDR1 is SGHRS, CDR2 YFSETQ, per germline. V shed 3 bases and J 3 bases; nucleotides not matched to a gene: 10. CDR3 in DNA: TGCGCCAGCAGCTCTACCGGGACAGGGATTAGTGGGGCCAACGTCCTGACTTTC. Translation gives CASSSTGTGISGANVLTF.

The chain is built from TRBV6-2 or TRBV6-3 and TRBJ2-3; 11 bases match TRBD2. Germline V CDR1 and CDR2: MNHEY, SVGEGT. After removal of 8 bases from V and 6 bases from J, the junction contained 13 bases not matched to a gene. The CDR3 is made up of 16 amino acids. The DNA for the CDR3 is TGTGCCAGCCAACGCCGACTAGCGGGGCTGAGGGATACGCAGTATTTT. Protein product: CASQRRLAGLRDTQYF.

This clonotype appeared a few times. The chain combines TRBV20-1 with TRBJ2-1; TRBD2 matches at 15 bases. Germline CDR1 DFQATT, CDR2 SNEGSKA (reference sequence). The trim removed 3 bases at V and 6 bases at J, leaving 3 bases unmatched. The CDR3 runs 15 residues. CDR3 DNA: TGCAGTGCTAGTGGACTAGCGGGGGGGCGCAATGAGCAGTTCTTC. Residues: CSASGLAGGRNEQFF.